This is a list of T cell receptor beta chains from one sample in a study of shared clonotypes between healthy human individuals. Sequencing was performed with immunoSEQ multiplex PCR; in TCRdb, only in-frame clones are kept and a portion is missing. The table shows under 350,000 clones, with about nine tenths occurring only once. Sequenced: memory CD8+ T cells sorted from blood. The source is a man aged 18 to 35 in good health. Both conserved end residues are part of each CDR3. Fields, in order: J gene, CDR3 length, V gene, clone size, D gene, CDR3 protein, CDR3 DNA. D genes are given only for firm matches. Size values are once, few and many counts, or a class for expanded clones, and some rows have none.

TRBJ2-1	16	TRBV5-4	-	-	CASSLDLRGPPNEQFF	TGTGCCAGCAGCTTGGATTTGCGGGGGCCACCCAATGAGCAGTTCTTC
TRBJ2-7	14	TRBV5-4	-	-	CASSLGLVADEQYF	TGTGCCAGCAGCTTGGGACTAGTTGCCGACGAGCAGTACTTC
TRBJ2-7	13	TRBV7-8	-	-	CASSFGQGQEQYF	TGTGCCAGCAGCTTCGGCCAGGGCCAGGAGCAGTACTTC
TRBJ2-1	17	TRBV11-3	-	-	CASSSQLPGTPYNEQFF	TGTGCCAGCAGCTCACAACTCCCCGGGACCCCCTACAATGAGCAGTTCTTC
TRBJ1-1	15	TRBV5-1	-	-	CASSPWPGGFGEAFF	TGCGCCAGCAGCCCGTGGCCCGGAGGCTTTGGTGAAGCTTTCTTT
TRBJ2-2	14	TRBV11-3	-	TRBD1	CASSAWDRAGELFF	TGTGCCAGCAGCGCGTGGGACAGGGCCGGGGAGCTGTTTTTT
TRBJ2-1	16	TRBV10-1	-	TRBD1	CASSDSGTGVYNEQFF	TGCGCCAGCAGTGACTCCGGGACAGGGGTCTACAATGAGCAGTTCTTC
TRBJ1-1	13	TRBV5-6	-	-	CASSFEMNTEAFF	TGTGCCAGCAGCTTTGAAATGAACACTGAAGCTTTCTTT
TRBJ1-1	15	TRBV7-9	-	TRBD1	CASSSRTGLNTEAFF	TGTGCCAGCAGCTCCCGGACAGGATTGAACACTGAAGCTTTCTTT
TRBJ1-2	15	TRBV18	-	-	CASSPKDSLSYGYTF	TGTGCCAGCTCACCAAAGGACAGTCTGTCCTATGGCTACACCTTC
TRBJ1-1	15	TRBV9	-	TRBD1	CASSAGTGLNTEAFF	TGTGCCAGCAGCGCCGGGACAGGATTGAACACTGAAGCTTTCTTT
TRBJ2-3	15	TRBV25-1	-	TRBD2	CASSEFAGVADTQYF	TGTGCCAGCAGTGAATTTGCGGGGGTTGCAGATACGCAGTATTTT
TRBJ1-6	15	TRBV5-1	once	-	CASSLGLDYDSPLHF	TGCGCCAGCAGCTTGGGACTAGACTACGATTCACCCCTCCACTTT
TRBJ2-7	14	TRBV6-5	-	-	CASRRPGQGNEQYF	TGTGCCAGCAGACGACCGGGACAAGGAAACGAGCAGTACTTC
TRBJ1-1	16	TRBV4-1	-	-	CASSQDSEGRDTEAFF	TGCGCCAGCAGCCAAGATAGTGAAGGGAGGGACACTGAAGCTTTCTTT
TRBJ2-7	16	TRBV9	-	-	CASSLTSGPSSYEQYF	TGTGCCAGCAGCCTGACAAGTGGTCCCAGCTCCTACGAGCAGTACTTC
TRBJ2-6	15	TRBV2	many	-	CASSETVVVPNVLTF	TGTGCCAGCAGTGAGACAGTAGTAGTACCCAACGTCCTGACTTTC
TRBJ2-3	19	TRBV10-2	many	TRBD2	CASRGLAPGGPLSTDTQYF	TGCGCCAGCAGGGGACTAGCTCCGGGAGGTCCCCTTAGCACAGATACGCAGTATTTT
TRBJ2-1	18	TRBV9	-	TRBD2	CASREGLSSGRWDNEQFF	TGTGCCAGCAGAGAGGGACTTTCAAGCGGGAGGTGGGACAATGAGCAGTTCTTC
TRBJ2-7	15	TRBV7-2	-	TRBD2	CASSTTSGSSYEQYF	TGTGCCAGCAGCACTACTAGCGGGAGCTCCTACGAGCAGTACTTC
TRBJ2-1	16	TRBV4-3	-	TRBD2	CASSPRTSGSYNEQFF	TGCGCCAGCAGCCCACGGACTAGCGGGTCCTACAATGAGCAGTTCTTC
TRBJ1-1	12	TRBV5-1	-	-	CASSLIGAEAFF	TGCGCCAGCAGCTTGATAGGGGCTGAAGCTTTCTTT
TRBJ2-7	13	TRBV18	-	-	CASSPSQGHEQYF	TGTGCCAGCTCACCCTCGCAGGGGCACGAGCAGTACTTC
TRBJ1-5	15	TRBV7-9	few	TRBD1	CASSVGTGANQPQHF	TGTGCCAGCAGCGTCGGGACAGGGGCTAATCAGCCCCAGCATTTT
TRBJ2-5	17	TRBV10-2	-	-	CASSGSLGWDTGETQYF	TGCGCCAGCAGTGGATCGTTGGGTTGGGACACGGGGGAGACCCAGTACTTC
TRBJ1-2	14	TRBV6-5	-	TRBD1	CASSYMGQGDGYTF	TGTGCCAGCAGTTACATGGGACAGGGCGATGGCTACACCTTC
TRBJ2-7	14	TRBV4-1	-	-	CASSQEELHYEQYF	TGCGCCAGCAGCCAAGAAGAACTTCACTACGAGCAGTACTTC
TRBJ1-5	16	TRBV4-1	-	-	CASSQAVGGSNQPQHF	TGCGCCAGCAGCCAAGCGGTGGGAGGCAGCAATCAGCCCCAGCATTTT
TRBJ2-7	15	TRBV27	-	TRBD2	CASSLAGGLANEQYF	TGTGCCAGCAGTTTGGCGGGAGGGCTCGCTAACGAGCAGTACTTC
TRBJ2-5	17	TRBV28	-	TRBD2	CASSPGLAGDLQETQYF	TGTGCCAGCAGCCCCGGACTAGCGGGGGACCTTCAAGAGACCCAGTACTTC
TRBJ2-7	15	TRBV5-1	-	-	CASSFGGATSYEQYF	TGCGCCAGCAGCTTCGGTGGAGCTACGTCGTACGAGCAGTACTTC
TRBJ1-3	15	TRBV4-3	-	-	CASSQTDSPGNTIYF	TGCGCCAGCAGCCAGACGGACAGTCCTGGAAACACCATATATTTT
TRBJ2-5	14	TRBV27	-	-	CASSLSQGTETQYF	TGTGCCAGCAGTTTATCCCAGGGGACGGAGACCCAGTACTTC
TRBJ1-2	14	TRBV6-5	-	-	CASSYFGGTDGYTF	TGTGCCAGCAGTTACTTTGGCGGGACGGATGGCTACACCTTC
TRBJ1-2	13	TRBV29-1	-	-	CSVELGITGGYTF	TGCAGCGTTGAACTGGGGATAACTGGTGGCTACACCTTC
TRBJ2-6	14	TRBV19	-	-	CASSYVSGANVLTF	TGTGCCAGTAGTTATGTCTCTGGGGCCAACGTCCTGACTTTC
TRBJ1-1	17	TRBV30	-	-	CAWTLRSIGAMNTEAFF	TGTGCCTGGACCTTGAGATCCATTGGAGCGATGAACACTGAAGCTTTCTTT
TRBJ2-2	15	TRBV29-1	few	TRBD2	CSVSPAGVNTGELFF	TGCAGCGTCTCCCCGGCGGGAGTAAACACCGGGGAGCTGTTTTTT
TRBJ1-1	17	TRBV4-3	-	-	CASSQDWTGGMNTEAFF	TGCGCCAGCAGCCAAGATTGGACTGGGGGAATGAACACTGAAGCTTTCTTT
TRBJ2-3	15	TRBV18	-	-	CASSPPWGITDTQYF	TGTGCCAGCTCACCACCTTGGGGCATCACAGATACGCAGTATTTT
TRBJ2-2	17	TRBV10-1	-	-	CASSAQAGQPTTGELFF	TGCGCCAGCAGTGCCCAGGCGGGACAGCCAACAACCGGGGAGCTGTTTTTT